Below, one TCR beta chain is given with its context. Germline V lookup: CDR1 SGDLS, CDR2 YYNGEE. Trimming removed 2 bases from V and 4 bases from J, with 13 bases in between. The CDR3 has 16 amino acids. These data are taken from a study of blood T cell repertoires in COVID-19. On the study more broadly: Collection of acute and convalescent COVID-19 samples took place in the United States, Italy and Spain. The cDNA or gDNA used as material had been derived from T cells, B-cell-depleted T cells, or PBMCs.

In the original analysis: Reference gene primer amplification in the assay estimated nucleated cell counts. Profiling relied on immunoSEQ multiplex PCR, and the TCRdb table lists in-frame clones only, not all of them. From that table come the V and J calls and clone size; the DNA was used to work out D and trimming. The repertoire consists of some 90,000 clones, with about nine tenths occurring once and the leading ten covering about 2.3%. This TCR was sampled from a man aged 50-59 years with acute or convalescent COVID-19. The chain joins TRBV9 to TRBJ2-6, with D tentatively TRBD2 (7 bases). Sequenced: peripheral blood. The CDR3 coding sequence is TGTGCCAGCAGCGTTCGGGGAGGGGGAGGGGCCAACGTCCTGACTTTC. Its translation: CASSVRGGGGANVLTF.